Listed below are T cell receptor beta chains from one sample, sequenced in a study of molecular identifiers for immune sequencing clone quantification. TCRdb reprocessed the PCR reads via MiXCR and lists one record per CDR3 protein. The data show 600,000 to 650,000 distinct CDR3 sequences, with just under 20% seen just once and 0.85% to 0.9% held by the top ten. Input material: naive CD8+ T cells from blood, with Jurkat cell RNA spiked in. The receptors were sampled from a human donor in good health. Some libraries in this study had Jurkat cell RNA spiked in. Each CDR3 is given with its conserved first and last residue. The order of the fields is clone size, J gene, D gene, V gene, CDR3 protein, CDR3 DNA. A D gene is named only where the DNA matches it firmly. Rows give clone size only sometimes, using once, few, many, or a class for an expanded clone.

many | TRBJ2-3 | NA | TRBV2 | CASMGWSTDTQYF | TGTGCCAGCATGGGCTGGAGCACAGATACGCAGTATTTT
few | TRBJ2-1 | TRBD2 | TRBV7-9 | CASSHGLAGLNEQFF | TGTGCCAGCAGCCATGGACTAGCGGGACTCAATGAGCAGTTCTTC
many | TRBJ2-7 | NA | TRBV29-1 | CSVDGPGAYEQYF | TGCAGCGTTGACGGTCCGGGAGCCTACGAGCAGTACTTC
few | TRBJ2-2 | TRBD2 | TRBV5-6 | CASSWGGTGELFF | TGTGCCAGCAGCTGGGGGGGTACCGGGGAGCTGTTTTTT
NA | TRBJ2-7 | TRBD2 | TRBV23-1 | CASSQNPVLWGGPVSYEQYF | TGCGCCAGCAGTCAAAATCCTGTTCTGTGGGGGGGACCTGTCTCCTACGAGCAGTACTTC
few | TRBJ1-1 | TRBD1 | TRBV4-3 | CASSQPGQGAEAFF | TGCGCCAGCAGCCAACCTGGACAGGGGGCTGAAGCTTTCTTT
many | TRBJ2-7 | NA | TRBV9 | CASSVGSATYEQYF | TGTGCCAGCAGCGTAGGTAGCGCCACCTACGAGCAGTACTTC
NA | TRBJ1-1 | TRBD1 | TRBV5-1 | CASSLGWGVGQGLGTEAFF | TGCGCCAGCAGCTTGGGGTGGGGGGTTGGACAGGGGCTTGGAACTGAAGCTTTCTTT
many | TRBJ1-2 | NA | TRBV18 | CASSPTKGTVNYGYTF | TGTGCCAGCTCACCAACGAAGGGAACAGTCAACTATGGCTACACCTTC
many | TRBJ2-5 | NA | TRBV7-2 | CASSLVPDKETQYF | TGTGCCAGCAGCTTAGTTCCAGATAAAGAGACCCAGTACTTC
many | TRBJ2-3 | TRBD2 | TRBV5-5 | CASSGASGSRIDTQYF | TGTGCCAGCAGCGGAGCTAGCGGGAGCAGAATAGATACGCAGTATTTT